This TCR beta chain was captured by sequencing in a study of memory CD4+ T cells and cytomegalovirus serostatus. Study overall: Healthy Belgian adult donors included about 10 CMV-positive and around 25 CMV-negative people. Study-level results: About 40% of the roughly 160 known CMV-associated TCRbeta sequences appeared in CD4+ memory.

A note on this clone: Its target is not known.

V was clipped by 2 bases and J by 1 base, with 9 bases between them. Per germline, CDR1 SGHRS and CDR2 YFSETQ. The CDR3 runs 15 residues. Per the original data handling: Out-of-frame sequences were removed, leaving roughly 2,200,000 distinct TCRbeta sequences. TCRdb's copy holds only in-frame clones and misses some; the assay was immunoSEQ multiplex PCR. That table furnishes V, J and clone size, whereas the DNA furnished D and trimming. The sample carries roughly 60,000 clones, around 77% recorded once. Single viable CD3+CD4+CD8-CD45RO+ cells were sorted as the memory CD4+ T cells. The chain links TRBV5-1 to TRBJ2-2; perhaps TRBD2 as D (5 bases). The receptor comes from an adult in good health and CMV-seronegative. Sequenced input: memory CD4+ T cells from blood. This CDR3 is CASSFSGLNTGELFF. CDR3 in DNA: TGCGCCAGCAGCTTTTCGGGGTTGAACACCGGGGAGCTGTTTTTT.